The rows below give T cell receptor beta chains drawn from one sample of a study of T cell repertoires in cytomegalovirus infection. MiXCR was run by TCRdb on the reads, yielding one entry per CDR3 protein. The table records around 330,000 distinct CDR3 sequences, 15% to 20% of them present only once. Sequencing was done on a sample of PBMCs. The receptors come from a human donor in good health (CMV status not recorded). Some clones in this sample may be carry-over from other donors' samples. CDR3s include the opening cysteine and the closing phenylalanine or tryptophan. Fields, in order: clone size, D gene, V gene, J gene, CDR3 DNA, CDR3 protein. A D gene is named only where the DNA matches it firmly. Clone size is shown for a subset of rows, as once, few, many or a class of expanded clone.

>-|TRBD2|TRBV7-8|TRBJ2-5
TGTGCCAGCAGCTTACAGCGGGGGGGGAGAGAGACCCAGTACTTC
CASSLQRGGRETQYF
>many|TRBD1|TRBV7-8|TRBJ1-2
TGTGCCAGCAGCTCTCCGGGACAGGGGGTGGGGGGCTACACCTTC
CASSSPGQGVGGYTF
>-|-|TRBV2|TRBJ1-6
TGTGCCAGCTGGCGGGGGGAACAGAATTCACCCCTCCACTTT
CASWRGEQNSPLHF
>-|TRBD1|TRBV27|TRBJ1-2
TGTGCCAGCAGTTTACCAGGGGGCCCAACGATCTTC
CASSLPGGPTIF
>-|-|TRBV2|TRBJ1-3
TGTGCCAGCAGTGGCATCTCTGGAAACACCATATATTTT
CASSGISGNTIYF
>few|-|TRBV7-9|TRBJ2-7
TGTGCCAGCAGCGCCCCGGGGAGGCTCGGCGAGCAGTACTTC
CASSAPGRLGEQYF
>few|TRBD2|TRBV2|TRBJ2-7
TGTGCCAGCAGTCCCGGGACTAGCTTCTACGAGCAGTACTTC
CASSPGTSFYEQYF
>many|-|TRBV12-3/TRBV12-4|TRBJ1-1
TGTGCCAGCAGTATCCGGGTGCCGCCGGTGGGTGAAGCTTTCTTT
CASSIRVPPVGEAFF
>many|-|TRBV5-4|TRBJ2-6
TGTGCCAGCAGCTTGAGCCCCAACTCTGGGGCCAACGTCCTGACTTTC
CASSLSPNSGANVLTF
>many|TRBD1|TRBV10-3|TRBJ1-1
TGTGCCATCAGTGAGTCTGGTGGACAGGGGGGGTTTGGAGCTTTCTTT
CAISESGGQGGFGAFF
>-|-|TRBV7-2|TRBJ1-6
TGTGCCAGCAGCCCAAGCCTAGGACGGTTCGGGAATTCACCCCTCCACTTT
CASSPSLGRFGNSPLHF
>-|-|TRBV20-1|TRBJ1-5
TGCAGTGCTAGACCCCTTGGAGGGGGGTATAGCAATCAGCCCCAGCATTTT
CSARPLGGGYSNQPQHF
>few|-|TRBV5-8|TRBJ1-1
TGTGCCAGCAGCTTGGGATTCCGTCGGCGGAAGATGAACACTGAAGCTTTCTTT
CASSLGFRRRKMNTEAFF
>-|TRBD1|TRBV6-2/TRBV6-3|TRBJ1-4
TGTGCCAGCAGTCCACTACCGGGACAGGGAGCAACTAATGAAAAACTGTTTTTT
CASSPLPGQGATNEKLFF
>-|-|TRBV15|TRBJ1-1
TGTGCCACCAGCAGATTAGGAGCCCGGAACACTGAAGCTTTCTTT
CATSRLGARNTEAFF
>few|-|TRBV5-1|TRBJ2-5
TGCGCCAGCAGTTCCGGGTTCCCCCAGTACTTC
CASSSGFPQYF
>few|TRBD2|TRBV12-5|TRBJ2-1
TGTGCTAGTGGTTTACTAGCGGGGGGCTACGACAATGAGCAGTTCTTC
CASGLLAGGYDNEQFF
>few|-|TRBV7-2|TRBJ2-4
TGTGCCAGCAGCTCCGTAAGGGGTCGAGACATTCAGTACTTC
CASSSVRGRDIQYF
>many|-|TRBV7-2|TRBJ2-3
TGTGCCAGCAGCGACCAGGATACGCAGTATTTT
CASSDQDTQYF
>few|-|TRBV6-2/TRBV6-3|TRBJ1-5
TGTGCCAGCAGTTCTAAGGGTGGCGCCCAGCATTTT
CASSSKGGAQHF
>-|TRBD1|TRBV7-9|TRBJ2-1
TGTGCCAGCAGCCCCAGAGGGGACAGGGGTGCCAATGAGCAGTTCTTC
CASSPRGDRGANEQFF
>many|-|TRBV5-6|TRBJ1-1
TGTGCCAGCAGCTTGGCAGCTGCCTATACCGAAAGTGACACTGAAGCTTTCTTT
CASSLAAAYTESDTEAFF
>many|TRBD1|TRBV19|TRBJ2-1
TGTGCCAGTACTGGACAGGTCTTCGATGAGCAGTTCTTC
CASTGQVFDEQFF
>-|-|TRBV19|TRBJ1-1
TGTGCCAGTAGTATAGAGAGGCAGCTTGAAGCTTTCTTT
CASSIERQLEAFF
>few|-|TRBV4-2|TRBJ1-1
TGTGCCAGCAGCCAGGAGATCGACAGAACAGCTGAAGCTTTCTTT
CASSQEIDRTAEAFF
>few|-|TRBV10-3|TRBJ2-6
TGTGCCATCAGTGCGGGGGCGTTATCTGGGGCCAACGTCCTGACTTTC
CAISAGALSGANVLTF
>few|TRBD1|TRBV6-6|TRBJ1-1
TGTGCCAGCAGCTGGGACAGGGGCGCGATGAACACTGAAGCTTTCTTT
CASSWDRGAMNTEAFF
>-|TRBD2|TRBV24-1|TRBJ2-1
TGTGCCACCAGTGATGCCGGGGGGAAAGCCTACAATGAGCAGTTCTTC
CATSDAGGKAYNEQFF
>many|-|TRBV12-3/TRBV12-4|TRBJ2-5
TGTGCCAGCAGTTTCTACGGAGAGACCCAGTACTTC
CASSFYGETQYF
>many|TRBD1|TRBV2|TRBJ1-4
TGTGCCAGCAGGGGGACAGGAGATCATGAAAAACTGTTTTTT
CASRGTGDHEKLFF
>few|-|TRBV7-9|TRBJ1-1
TGTGCCAGCAGCTTCGGATCAGGGCCAAACACTGAAGCTTTCTTT
CASSFGSGPNTEAFF
>many|-|TRBV7-2|TRBJ1-5
TGTGCCAGCAGCTTAGGGGGTTTGAGAGGTCAGCCCCAGCATTTT
CASSLGGLRGQPQHF
>many|-|TRBV6-6|TRBJ1-1
TGTGCCAGCAGTTACCTACTTCCCGGTGGGGACACTGAAGCTTTCTTT
CASSYLLPGGDTEAFF
>-|TRBD1|TRBV7-2|TRBJ1-2
TGTGCCAGCAGCCCGGGACAGGGAGGGTTTGGCTACACCTTC
CASSPGQGGFGYTF
>-|-|TRBV2|TRBJ1-6
TGTGCCAGCAGTTCGGGACCTTATAATTCACCCCTCCACTTT
CASSSGPYNSPLHF
>-|TRBD2|TRBV11-2|TRBJ2-5
TGTGCCAGCAGGAGACTAGCGGGGCCCCAAGAGACCCAGTACTTC
CASRRLAGPQETQYF
>many|TRBD2|TRBV4-3|TRBJ2-7
TGCGCCAGCAGCCACTCACCCCCGGGGGGTAGTGAGCAGTACTTC
CASSHSPPGGSEQYF
>few|-|TRBV10-2|TRBJ1-3
TGCGCCAGCAGTGACGCGGGGTGGTCTGGAAACACCATATATTTT
CASSDAGWSGNTIYF
>few|TRBD1|TRBV7-6|TRBJ2-5
TGTGCCAGCAACGGGGCAGGGACAGCGAAAGAGACCCAGTACTTC
CASNGAGTAKETQYF
>-|-|TRBV20-1|TRBJ1-1
TGCAGTGCCCCAAGGTCCGGGGGGGCGACTGAAGCTTTCTTT
CSAPRSGGATEAFF
>few|-|TRBV28|TRBJ1-5
TGTGCCAGCAGTTTAGTTCATCAGCCCCAGCATTTT
CASSLVHQPQHF